The rows below give T cell receptor beta chains drawn from one sample of a study of beta chain features in type 1 diabetes. The protocol was immunoSEQ multiplex PCR, while the TCRdb copy is restricted to in-frame clones and leaves out a portion. The repertoire consists of hundreds of thousands of clones, with around 15% occurring once and the leading ten covering about 0.097%. Sequenced sample: naive CD4+ T cells from blood. The receptor set was obtained from a man between 18 and 29 years old in good health. CDR3s include the opening cysteine and the closing phenylalanine or tryptophan. Each record gives: CDR3 DNA, CDR3 protein, D gene, J gene, clone size, V gene. A D gene is named only where the DNA matches it firmly. Clone size is not always given. Where it is, it says once, few, many or a class for expanded clones.

CDR3nt: TGTGCCAGCAGTTTTACCGGGACAGGGGTAAATGAGCAGTTCTTC
CDR3aa: CASSFTGTGVNEQFF
d_gene: TRBD1
j_gene: TRBJ2-1
abundance: .
v_gene: TRBV9

CDR3nt: TGTGCCTGGGGACCCGGAAACACCATATATTTT
CDR3aa: CAWGPGNTIYF
d_gene: .
j_gene: TRBJ1-3
abundance: .
v_gene: TRBV30

CDR3nt: TGTGCCATCAGTTCAGGACAGGGGCCCTATGGCTACACCTTC
CDR3aa: CAISSGQGPYGYTF
d_gene: TRBD1
j_gene: TRBJ1-2
abundance: few
v_gene: TRBV10-3

CDR3nt: TGTGCCAGCTCACCGGGGCGACAAGAGACCCAGTACTTC
CDR3aa: CASSPGRQETQYF
d_gene: .
j_gene: TRBJ2-5
abundance: .
v_gene: TRBV18

CDR3nt: TGTGCCATCAGTGAGTCGATTCAACAGAGTTCCTACAATGAGCAGTTCTTC
CDR3aa: CAISESIQQSSYNEQFF
d_gene: .
j_gene: TRBJ2-1
abundance: few
v_gene: TRBV10-3

CDR3nt: TGTGCCAGCAGTCGGACGGATGTTTCCGGGGGCTACACCTTC
CDR3aa: CASSRTDVSGGYTF
d_gene: .
j_gene: TRBJ1-2
abundance: .
v_gene: TRBV6-5

CDR3nt: TGTGCCAGCAGTCCCTGGGACAGGCTTAATTCACCCCTCCACTTT
CDR3aa: CASSPWDRLNSPLHF
d_gene: TRBD1
j_gene: TRBJ1-6
abundance: few
v_gene: TRBV28

CDR3nt: TGTGCCAGCAGCTTAAGAGCTAGCACAGATACGCAGTATTTT
CDR3aa: CASSLRASTDTQYF
d_gene: .
j_gene: TRBJ2-3
abundance: .
v_gene: TRBV7-3

CDR3nt: TGTGCCAGCGGGAAGGGAGATGAGCAGTTCTTC
CDR3aa: CASGKGDEQFF
d_gene: .
j_gene: TRBJ2-1
abundance: .
v_gene: TRBV6-5

CDR3nt: TGTGCCAGCAGTGACTGGACAGCGGGTACCTATGGCTACACCTTC
CDR3aa: CASSDWTAGTYGYTF
d_gene: .
j_gene: TRBJ1-2
abundance: few
v_gene: TRBV6-5

CDR3nt: TGTGCCAGCAGCTTGGGCGGGTCCCAAGGAGATGAGCAGTTCTTC
CDR3aa: CASSLGGSQGDEQFF
d_gene: .
j_gene: TRBJ2-1
abundance: .
v_gene: TRBV7-9

CDR3nt: TGTGCCAGCTCTAGCGGGGGAAACACCGGGGAGCTGTTTTTT
CDR3aa: CASSSGGNTGELFF
d_gene: TRBD2
j_gene: TRBJ2-2
abundance: few
v_gene: TRBV4-2

CDR3nt: TGTGCCAGCAGCGTTAGCGGGGGGGCTTCCTACAATGAGCAGTTCTTC
CDR3aa: CASSVSGGASYNEQFF
d_gene: TRBD2
j_gene: TRBJ2-1
abundance: few
v_gene: TRBV9

CDR3nt: TGTGCCAGCAGCTTACACAGGGCGCGGAAAGAGACCCAGTACTTC
CDR3aa: CASSLHRARKETQYF
d_gene: .
j_gene: TRBJ2-5
abundance: .
v_gene: TRBV7-6

CDR3nt: TGTGCCAGCGGGGAGAAGGGGGCTACCTACGAGCAGTACTTC
CDR3aa: CASGEKGATYEQYF
d_gene: TRBD1
j_gene: TRBJ2-7
abundance: .
v_gene: TRBV27

CDR3nt: TGTGCCAGCTCGCATGACCGACAGGGAAGTGGCTACACCTTC
CDR3aa: CASSHDRQGSGYTF
d_gene: TRBD1
j_gene: TRBJ1-2
abundance: .
v_gene: TRBV18

CDR3nt: TGTGCCAGCAGCTCCCCAGTAGTCCGCAAGGATACGCAGTATTTT
CDR3aa: CASSSPVVRKDTQYF
d_gene: .
j_gene: TRBJ2-3
abundance: .
v_gene: TRBV7-8

CDR3nt: TGTGCCATCATGGGACTAGCGGGATCCAATGAGCAGTTCTTC
CDR3aa: CAIMGLAGSNEQFF
d_gene: TRBD2
j_gene: TRBJ2-1
abundance: many
v_gene: TRBV10-3

CDR3nt: TGCAGCGTCTCGGGACAGTATAGCACAGATACGCAGTATTTT
CDR3aa: CSVSGQYSTDTQYF
d_gene: TRBD1
j_gene: TRBJ2-3
abundance: few
v_gene: TRBV29-1

CDR3nt: TGTGCCAGTAGTGTACTGGGACAGCAGGTTAACTATGGCTACACCTTC
CDR3aa: CASSVLGQQVNYGYTF
d_gene: TRBD1
j_gene: TRBJ1-2
abundance: .
v_gene: TRBV19